The subject of this entry is one T cell receptor (beta chain). This record belongs to a study of blood T cell repertoires in COVID-19. The ends were cut back, 4 bases at V and 9 bases at J, with 21 bases in the middle. The CDR3 spans 16 residues. Looked up from germline, CDR1 is SGHVS and CDR2 is FQNEAQ. TCRdb's copy holds only in-frame clones and misses some; the assay was immunoSEQ multiplex PCR. Among almost 250,000 clones listed, approximately 86% were seen once. The receptor's source is a woman aged 60-75 years who had recovered from COVID-19. The genes are TRBV7-8 and TRBJ1-4, with D possibly matching TRBD1 (6 bases). The sequencing input was peripheral blood. The CDR3 protein is CASSSAGQGGRQKLFF. The CDR3 DNA is TGTGCCAGCAGCTCAGCCGGCCAAGGGGGAAGGCAAAAACTGTTTTTT. Full variable domain (missing parts from reference TRBV7-8 and TRBJ1-4): GAGVSQSPRYKVAKRGQDVALRCDPISGHVSLFWYQQALGQGPEFLTYFQNEAQLDKSGLPSDRFFAERPEGSVSTLKIQRTQQEDSAVYLCASSSAGQGGRQKLFFGSGTQLSVL.